These T cell receptor beta chains were read from a single sample in a study of cytomegalovirus exposure and HLA in healthy donors. TCRdb keeps only in-frame clones here, not all; method: immunoSEQ multiplex PCR. The sample shows some 65,000 clones, approximately 60% of them seen only once. Sequencing input: PBMCs. These receptors all come from a man aged 25-40 years in good health and CMV-seronegative. Both conserved end residues are part of each CDR3. A D gene is named only where the DNA matches it firmly. Only part of the rows carry a size: once, few, many, or a class if the clone is expanded.

j_gene: TRBJ2-1
abundance: .
d_gene: .
v_gene: TRBV30
CDR3aa: CAWAQVGGKFNEQFF
CDR3nt: TGTGCCTGGGCCCAGGTGGGGGGAAAATTTAATGAGCAGTTCTTC

j_gene: TRBJ2-3
abundance: few
d_gene: .
v_gene: TRBV7-7
CDR3aa: CASSPSAQRGDTQYF
CDR3nt: TGTGCCAGCAGCCCTAGCGCACAGCGAGGAGATACGCAGTATTTT

j_gene: TRBJ2-1
abundance: .
d_gene: .
v_gene: TRBV6-6
CDR3aa: CAIRRDNEQFF
CDR3nt: TGTGCCATCCGGAGGGACAATGAGCAGTTCTTC

j_gene: TRBJ2-3
abundance: few
d_gene: .
v_gene: TRBV5-1
CDR3aa: CASSNGVERITDTQYF
CDR3nt: TGCGCCAGCAGCAATGGGGTGGAGCGGATTACAGATACGCAGTATTTT

j_gene: TRBJ2-2
abundance: .
d_gene: .
v_gene: TRBV11-2
CDR3aa: CASSLGFGDTGELFF
CDR3nt: TGTGCCAGCAGCTTAGGTTTTGGAGACACCGGGGAGCTGTTTTTT

j_gene: TRBJ1-5
abundance: .
d_gene: TRBD1
v_gene: TRBV2
CDR3aa: CASGTGHQPQHF
CDR3nt: TGTGCCAGCGGGACAGGCCATCAGCCCCAGCATTTT

j_gene: TRBJ1-2
abundance: .
d_gene: TRBD1
v_gene: TRBV6-5
CDR3aa: CASRSGTGLRGYTF
CDR3nt: TGTGCCAGCAGGTCCGGGACAGGGCTTCGGGGCTACACCTTC

j_gene: TRBJ1-1
abundance: .
d_gene: .
v_gene: TRBV9
CDR3aa: CASSDSGGTEAFF
CDR3nt: TGTGCCAGCAGCGACTCGGGAGGCACTGAAGCTTTCTTT

j_gene: TRBJ1-2
abundance: few
d_gene: .
v_gene: TRBV7-9
CDR3aa: CASSLGGVYGYTF
CDR3nt: TGTGCCAGCAGCTTAGGAGGTGTCTATGGCTACACCTTC

j_gene: TRBJ2-2
abundance: .
d_gene: .
v_gene: TRBV19
CDR3aa: CASSMGGLRELFF
CDR3nt: TGTGCCAGTAGTATGGGGGGGCTGAGGGAGCTGTTTTTT

j_gene: TRBJ2-4
abundance: .
d_gene: .
v_gene: TRBV2
CDR3aa: CASSEWDTAPKNIQYF
CDR3nt: TGTGCCAGCAGTGAGTGGGACACAGCCCCAAAAAACATTCAGTACTTC

j_gene: TRBJ2-3
abundance: .
d_gene: TRBD2
v_gene: TRBV5-4
CDR3aa: CASSPQNGGAVDTQYF
CDR3nt: TGTGCCAGCAGCCCACAGAACGGGGGGGCAGTAGATACGCAGTATTTT

j_gene: TRBJ2-7
abundance: .
d_gene: TRBD1
v_gene: TRBV5-8
CDR3aa: CASSHRGNLLGAYEQYF
CDR3nt: TGTGCCAGCAGCCACAGGGGGAATTTGCTCGGGGCCTACGAGCAGTACTTC

j_gene: TRBJ1-1
abundance: .
d_gene: TRBD1
v_gene: TRBV5-1
CDR3aa: CASSLVQGVGNTEAFF
CDR3nt: TGCGCCAGCAGCTTGGTCCAGGGGGTCGGGAACACTGAAGCTTTCTTT

j_gene: TRBJ2-5
abundance: medium-sized
d_gene: TRBD1
v_gene: TRBV11-2
CDR3aa: CASSLGQGVYETQYF
CDR3nt: TGTGCCAGCAGCTTAGGCCAGGGGGTTTACGAGACCCAGTACTTC

j_gene: TRBJ1-5
abundance: .
d_gene: .
v_gene: TRBV19
CDR3aa: CASSRGKGIGNQPQHF
CDR3nt: TGTGCCAGTAGTAGGGGCAAGGGGATCGGCAATCAGCCCCAGCATTTT

j_gene: TRBJ2-5
abundance: .
d_gene: .
v_gene: TRBV7-9
CDR3aa: CASSPYNSRGTQETQYF
CDR3nt: TGTGCCAGCAGCCCCTACAATTCCAGGGGGACTCAAGAGACCCAGTACTTC

j_gene: TRBJ2-7
abundance: few
d_gene: TRBD1
v_gene: TRBV6-4
CDR3aa: CASSPGQGPAYEQYF
CDR3nt: TGTGCCAGCAGTCCGGGACAGGGGCCCGCCTACGAGCAGTACTTC

j_gene: TRBJ2-3
abundance: few
d_gene: .
v_gene: TRBV11-2
CDR3aa: CASRRQSLGTDTQYF
CDR3nt: TGTGCCAGCAGACGACAGTCTCTTGGGACAGATACGCAGTATTTT

j_gene: TRBJ2-7
abundance: .
d_gene: .
v_gene: TRBV5-7
CDR3aa: CASSLGEYEQYF
CDR3nt: TGTGCCAGCAGCTTGGGGGAGTACGAGCAGTACTTC

j_gene: TRBJ1-1
abundance: .
d_gene: .
v_gene: TRBV6-1
CDR3aa: CASSRRQVNTEAFF
CDR3nt: TGTGCCAGCAGTAGACGACAGGTGAACACTGAAGCTTTCTTT

j_gene: TRBJ2-2
abundance: .
d_gene: .
v_gene: TRBV9
CDR3aa: CASSQTGRGELFF
CDR3nt: TGTGCCAGCAGTCAGACAGGGAGGGGGGAGCTGTTTTTT